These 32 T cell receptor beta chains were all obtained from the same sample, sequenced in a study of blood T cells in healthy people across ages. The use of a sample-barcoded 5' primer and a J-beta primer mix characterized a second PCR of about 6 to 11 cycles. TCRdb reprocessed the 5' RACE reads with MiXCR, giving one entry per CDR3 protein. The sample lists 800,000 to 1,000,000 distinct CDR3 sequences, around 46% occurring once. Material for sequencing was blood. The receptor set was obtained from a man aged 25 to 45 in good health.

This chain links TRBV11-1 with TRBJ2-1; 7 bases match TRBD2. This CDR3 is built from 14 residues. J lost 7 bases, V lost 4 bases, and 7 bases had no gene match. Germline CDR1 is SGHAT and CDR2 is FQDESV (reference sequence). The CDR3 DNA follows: TGTGCCAGCAGCTGGGAGGGGTACACGAATGAGCAGTTCTTC. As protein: CASSWEGYTNEQFF. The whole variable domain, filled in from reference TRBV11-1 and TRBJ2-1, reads EAEVAQSPRYKITEKSQAVAFWCDPISGHATLYWYRQILGQGPELLVQFQDESVVDDSQLPKDRFSAERLKGVDSTLKIQPAELGDSAMYLCASSWEGYTNEQFFGPGTRLTVL.

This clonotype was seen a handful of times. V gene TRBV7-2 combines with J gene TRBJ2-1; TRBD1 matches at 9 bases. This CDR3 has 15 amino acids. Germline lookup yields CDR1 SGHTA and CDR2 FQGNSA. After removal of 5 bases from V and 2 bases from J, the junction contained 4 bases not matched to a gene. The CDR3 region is CASSRDRDPYNEQFF. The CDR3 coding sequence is TGTGCCAGCAGCCGGGACAGGGACCCCTACAATGAGCAGTTCTTC.

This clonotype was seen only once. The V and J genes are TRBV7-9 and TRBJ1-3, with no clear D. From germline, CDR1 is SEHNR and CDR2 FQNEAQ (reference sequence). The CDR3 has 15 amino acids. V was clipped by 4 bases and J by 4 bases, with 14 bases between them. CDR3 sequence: CASSSRRGSGNTIYF. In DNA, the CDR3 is TGTGCCAGCAGCTCCCGTCGCGGGTCCGGAAACACCATATATTTT.

CDR3 sequence: CASSLTRSATNAEQYF. Here the CDR3 DNA reads TGTGCCAGCTCACTGACACGGTCCGCGACCAACGCAGAGCAGTACTTC. V usage is TRBV18 and J usage is TRBJ2-5; no clear D. CDR1 and CDR2 (germline): KGHSH, LQKENI. Trimming pared 4 bases from V and 11 bases from J, leaving 26 bases between. The CDR3 is 16 residues long.

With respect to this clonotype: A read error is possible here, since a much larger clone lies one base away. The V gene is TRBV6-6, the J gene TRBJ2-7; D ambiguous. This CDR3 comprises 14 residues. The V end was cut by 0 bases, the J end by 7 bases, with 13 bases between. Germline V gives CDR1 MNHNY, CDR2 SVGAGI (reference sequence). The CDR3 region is CASSYSASWSEQYF. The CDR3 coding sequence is TGTGCCAGCAGTTACTCCGCCTCCTGGAGTGAGCAGTACTTC.

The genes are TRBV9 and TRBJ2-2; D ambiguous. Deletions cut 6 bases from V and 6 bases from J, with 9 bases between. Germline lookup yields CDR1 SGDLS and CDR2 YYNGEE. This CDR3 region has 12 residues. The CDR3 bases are TGTGCCAGCAACACCCCTCCCGGGGAGCTGTTTTTT. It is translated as CASNTPPGELFF.

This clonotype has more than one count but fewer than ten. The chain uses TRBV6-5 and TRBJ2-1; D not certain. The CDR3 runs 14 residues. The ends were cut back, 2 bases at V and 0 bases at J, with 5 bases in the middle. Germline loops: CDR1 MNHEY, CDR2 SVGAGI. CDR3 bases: TGTGCCAGCAGTTACACTAACTCCTACAATGAGCAGTTCTTC. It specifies CASSYTNSYNEQFF.

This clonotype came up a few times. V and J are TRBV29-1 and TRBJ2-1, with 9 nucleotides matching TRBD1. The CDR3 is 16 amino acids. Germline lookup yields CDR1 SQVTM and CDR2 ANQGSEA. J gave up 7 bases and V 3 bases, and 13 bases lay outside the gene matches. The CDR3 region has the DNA TGCAGCGTTGACCTAGAGGGGGACAGGGTGAGTAATGAGCAGTTCTTC. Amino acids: CSVDLEGDRVSNEQFF.

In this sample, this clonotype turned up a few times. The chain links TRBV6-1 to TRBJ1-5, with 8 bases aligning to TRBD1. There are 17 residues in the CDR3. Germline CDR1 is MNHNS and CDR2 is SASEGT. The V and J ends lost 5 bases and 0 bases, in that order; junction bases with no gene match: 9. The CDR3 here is CASSPRGTGDSNQPQHF. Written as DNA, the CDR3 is TGTGCCAGCAGTCCACGTGGGACAGGCGATAGCAATCAGCCCCAGCATTTT.

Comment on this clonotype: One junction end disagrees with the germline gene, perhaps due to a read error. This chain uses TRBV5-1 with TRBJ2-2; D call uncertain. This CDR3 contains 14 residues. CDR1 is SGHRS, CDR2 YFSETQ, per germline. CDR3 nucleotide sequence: TGTGCCAGCAGCTTGTCCACTACGGCCGGGGAGCTGTTTTTT. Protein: CASSLSTTAGELFF. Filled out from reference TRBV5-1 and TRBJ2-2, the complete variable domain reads KAGVTQTPRYLIKTRGQQVTLSCSPISGHRSVSWYQQTPGQGLQFLFEYFSETQRNKGNFPGRFSGRQFSNSRSEMNVSTLELGDSALYLCASSLSTTAGELFFGEGSRLTVL.

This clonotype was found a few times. The CDR3 DNA reads TGTGCCAGCAGTTTATCAATAAGGGGGATCACAGATACGCAGTATTTT. Translated: CASSLSIRGITDTQYF. The chain combines TRBV6-5 with TRBJ2-3; maybe TRBD1 (6 bases). V lost 4 bases to trimming and J lost 2 bases, with 16 bases between them. Per the germline V gene, CDR1 is MNHEY and CDR2 is SVGAGI. This CDR3 is 16 amino acids long.

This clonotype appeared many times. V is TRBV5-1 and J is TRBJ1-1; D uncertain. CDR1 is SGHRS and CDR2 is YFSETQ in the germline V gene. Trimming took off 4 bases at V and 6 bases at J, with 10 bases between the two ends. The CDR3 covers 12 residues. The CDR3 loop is CASSPGWAEAFF. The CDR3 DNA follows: TGCGCCAGCAGCCCCGGGTGGGCTGAAGCTTTCTTT.

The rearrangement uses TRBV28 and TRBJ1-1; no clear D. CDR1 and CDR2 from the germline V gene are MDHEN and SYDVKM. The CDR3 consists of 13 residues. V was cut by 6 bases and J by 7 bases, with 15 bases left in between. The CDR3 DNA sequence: TGTGCCAGCAGGAAATCGTCAGTGAGTGAAGCTTTCTTT. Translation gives CASRKSSVSEAFF.

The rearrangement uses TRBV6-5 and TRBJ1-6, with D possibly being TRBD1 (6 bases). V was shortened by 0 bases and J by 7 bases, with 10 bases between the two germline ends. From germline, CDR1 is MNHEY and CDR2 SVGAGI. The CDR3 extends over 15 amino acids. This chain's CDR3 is CASSYSRGRNSPLHF. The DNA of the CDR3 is TGTGCCAGCAGTTACTCACGGGGGCGGAATTCACCCCTCCACTTT.

In DNA, the CDR3 is TGCGCCAGCAGCCCGACCGGGATGACAGGGCCCTCACCCCTCCACTTT. It specifies CASSPTGMTGPSPLHF. The chain uses TRBV5-1 and TRBJ1-6; 7 bases align to TRBD1. V lost 4 bases to trimming and J lost 10 bases; unmatched junction nucleotides: 14. CDR1 and CDR2 from the germline V gene are SGHRS and YFSETQ. The CDR3 is 16 residues long.

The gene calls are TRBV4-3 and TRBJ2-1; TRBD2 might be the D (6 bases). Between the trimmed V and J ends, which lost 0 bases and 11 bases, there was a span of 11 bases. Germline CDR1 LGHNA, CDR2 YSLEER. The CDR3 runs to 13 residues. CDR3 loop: CASSQDGGRKQFF. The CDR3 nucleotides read TGCGCCAGCAGCCAAGATGGGGGGAGGAAGCAGTTCTTC.

The CDR3 reads CASSQAASLYNSPLHF. The CDR3 DNA reads TGCGCCAGCAGCCAAGCGGCCAGCCTCTATAATTCACCCCTCCACTTT. V and J are TRBV4-1 and TRBJ1-6; D not resolved. The CDR3 contains 16 residues. Trimming cost V 1 base and J 3 bases, with 10 bases left between them. The V gene's germline CDR1 is MGHRA and CDR2 YSYEKL.

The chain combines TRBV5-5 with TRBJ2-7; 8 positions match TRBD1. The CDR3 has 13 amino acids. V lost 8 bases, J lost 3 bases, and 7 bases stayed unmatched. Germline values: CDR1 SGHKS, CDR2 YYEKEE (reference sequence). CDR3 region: CASTGTGGYEQYF. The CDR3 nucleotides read TGTGCCAGTACCGGGACAGGAGGCTACGAGCAGTACTTC.

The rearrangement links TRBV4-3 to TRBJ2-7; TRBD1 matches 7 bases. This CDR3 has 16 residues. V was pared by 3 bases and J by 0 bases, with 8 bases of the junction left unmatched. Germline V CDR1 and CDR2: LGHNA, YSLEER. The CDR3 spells CASSHRTTGSSYEQYF. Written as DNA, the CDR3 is TGCGCCAGCAGCCACCGAACGACAGGGAGCTCCTACGAGCAGTACTTC.

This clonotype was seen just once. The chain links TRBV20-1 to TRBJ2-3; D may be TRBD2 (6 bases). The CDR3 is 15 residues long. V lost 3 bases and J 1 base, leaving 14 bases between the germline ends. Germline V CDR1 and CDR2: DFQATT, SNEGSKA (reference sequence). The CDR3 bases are TGCAGTGCTAGGGGGACTCTCCCCGGCACAGATACGCAGTATTTT. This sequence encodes CSARGTLPGTDTQYF.

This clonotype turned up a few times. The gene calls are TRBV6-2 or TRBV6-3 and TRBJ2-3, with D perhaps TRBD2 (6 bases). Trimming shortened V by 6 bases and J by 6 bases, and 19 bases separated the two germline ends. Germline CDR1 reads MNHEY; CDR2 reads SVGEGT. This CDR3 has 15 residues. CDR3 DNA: TGTGCCAGCAGCCATACCGGGACTCCAAGCGATACGCAGTATTTT. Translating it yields CASSHTGTPSDTQYF.

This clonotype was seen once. The DNA of the CDR3 is TGTGCCAGCAGCCAGGTTCGGGAAAAACTGTTTTTT. The encoded protein is CASSQVREKLFF. The chain joins TRBV3-1 to TRBJ1-4; no firm D call. The germline gives CDR1 LGHDT, CDR2 YNNKEL (reference sequence). The CDR3 is 12 residues long. Trimming shortened V by 3 bases and J by 8 bases, and 7 bases separated the two germline ends.

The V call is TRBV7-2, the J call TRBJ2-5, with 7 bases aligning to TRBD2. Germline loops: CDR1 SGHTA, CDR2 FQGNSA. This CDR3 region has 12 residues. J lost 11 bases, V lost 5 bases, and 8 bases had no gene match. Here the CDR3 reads CASSTVAGEQYF. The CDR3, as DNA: TGTGCCAGCAGCACGGTAGCGGGTGAGCAGTACTTC.

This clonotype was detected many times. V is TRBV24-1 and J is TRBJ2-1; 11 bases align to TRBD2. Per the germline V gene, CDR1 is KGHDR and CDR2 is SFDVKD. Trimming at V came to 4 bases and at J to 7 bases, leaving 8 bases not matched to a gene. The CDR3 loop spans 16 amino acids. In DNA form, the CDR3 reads TGTGCCACCAGTGAAACTCTAGCGGGGGGTCGGAATGAGCAGTTCTTC. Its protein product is CATSETLAGGRNEQFF.

CDR3 DNA sequence: TGTGCCAGCAGCCAAGAGCTGCTGACCAGGGAGGAAAAACTGTTTTTT. It translates to CASSQELLTREEKLFF. This rearrangement joins TRBV4-2 to TRBJ1-4; tentative D call: TRBD1 (5 bases). V gave up 0 bases and J gave up 8 bases, with 16 bases separating them. This CDR3 has 16 residues. Per germline, CDR1 LGHNA and CDR2 YNFKEQ.

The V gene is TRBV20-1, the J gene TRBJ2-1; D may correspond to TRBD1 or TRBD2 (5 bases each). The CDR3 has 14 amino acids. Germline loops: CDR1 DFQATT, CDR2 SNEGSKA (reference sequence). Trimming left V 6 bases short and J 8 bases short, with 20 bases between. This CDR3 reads CSAPRGPARDEQFF. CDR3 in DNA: TGCAGTGCCCCTCGGGGACCAGCTCGCGATGAGCAGTTCTTC.

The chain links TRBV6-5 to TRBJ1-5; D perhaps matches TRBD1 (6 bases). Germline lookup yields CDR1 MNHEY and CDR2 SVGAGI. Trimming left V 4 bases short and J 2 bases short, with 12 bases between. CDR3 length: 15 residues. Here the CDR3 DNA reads TGTGCCAGCAGTTCCTCGGACAGCCGCAATCAGCCCCAGCATTTT. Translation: CASSSSDSRNQPQHF.

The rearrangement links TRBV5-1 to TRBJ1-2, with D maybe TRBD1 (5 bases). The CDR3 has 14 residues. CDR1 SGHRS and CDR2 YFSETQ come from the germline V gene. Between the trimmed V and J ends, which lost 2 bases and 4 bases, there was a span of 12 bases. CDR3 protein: CASSLGARLYGYTF. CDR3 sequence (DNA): TGCGCCAGCAGCTTAGGGGCCAGACTCTATGGCTACACCTTC.

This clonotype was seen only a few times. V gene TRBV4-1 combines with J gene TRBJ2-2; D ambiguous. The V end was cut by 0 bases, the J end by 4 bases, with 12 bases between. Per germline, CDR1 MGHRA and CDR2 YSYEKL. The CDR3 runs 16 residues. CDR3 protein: CASSQELYFLTGELFF. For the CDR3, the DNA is TGCGCCAGCAGCCAAGAGTTATACTTCCTCACCGGGGAGCTGTTTTTT.

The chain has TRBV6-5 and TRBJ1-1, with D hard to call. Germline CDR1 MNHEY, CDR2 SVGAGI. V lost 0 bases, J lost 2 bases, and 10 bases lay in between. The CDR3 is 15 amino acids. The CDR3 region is CASSYSTTINTEAFF. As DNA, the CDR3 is TGTGCCAGCAGTTACTCGACGACTATAAACACTGAAGCTTTCTTT.

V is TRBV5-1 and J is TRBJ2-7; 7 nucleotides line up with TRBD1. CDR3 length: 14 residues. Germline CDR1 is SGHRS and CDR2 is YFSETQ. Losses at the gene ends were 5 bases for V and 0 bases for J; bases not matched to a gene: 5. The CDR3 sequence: CASSKDRPSYEQYF. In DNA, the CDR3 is TGCGCCAGCAGTAAGGACAGGCCCTCCTACGAGCAGTACTTC.

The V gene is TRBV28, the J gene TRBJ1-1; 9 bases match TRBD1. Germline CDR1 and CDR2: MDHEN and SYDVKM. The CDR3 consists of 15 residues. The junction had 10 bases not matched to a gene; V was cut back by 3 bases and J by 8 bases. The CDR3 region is CASSLRTGALSEAFF. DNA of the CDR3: TGTGCCAGCAGTTTGAGGACAGGGGCACTGTCCGAAGCTTTCTTT.